The next 19 T cell receptor beta chains were all read from a single sample in a study of cytomegalovirus exposure and HLA in healthy donors. PCR was performed using 60 Vbeta and 13 Jbeta primers. The repertoire was sequenced with immunoSEQ multiplex PCR; TCRdb's copy has only in-frame clones and lacks some. Among roughly 190,000 clones listed, around three quarters were seen once. The sequenced material came from PBMCs. These receptors all stem from a woman aged 50 to 60 in good health and CMV-seronegative.

J is TRBJ2-7 and V is TRBV28; TRBD1 agrees at 9 bases. CDR1 MDHEN and CDR2 SYDVKM come from the germline V gene. J was trimmed by 4 bases and V by 3 bases; bases with no gene match: 1. The CDR3 has 13 residues. The CDR3 loop is CASSLGQGYEQYF. As DNA, the CDR3 is TGTGCCAGCAGTTTGGGACAGGGTTACGAGCAGTACTTC.

This sequence joins TRBV6-1 and TRBJ2-3, with 10 bases matching TRBD2. CDR1 is MNHNS, CDR2 SASEGT, per germline. J lost 5 bases, V lost 7 bases, and 6 bases had no gene match. The CDR3 runs to 14 residues. This CDR3 reads CASNGLAGVDTQYF. The DNA for the CDR3 is TGTGCCAGCAACGGGCTAGCGGGAGTAGATACGCAGTATTTT.

The chain is built from TRBV19 and TRBJ2-1, with 12 bases identical to TRBD2. V was pared by 5 bases and J by 13 bases, with 6 bases of the junction left unmatched. Germline V gene sequence: CDR1 LNHDA, CDR2 SQIVND (reference sequence). The CDR3 extends over 13 amino acids. The CDR3 region is CASSQTSGRGQFF. DNA for the CDR3: TGTGCCAGTAGTCAGACTAGCGGGAGAGGCCAGTTCTTC.

This clone was picked up many times. The V and J genes are TRBV15 and TRBJ1-5; the D gene is possibly TRBD1 (6 bases). This CDR3 has 19 amino acids. CDR1 LNHNV and CDR2 YYDKDF come from the germline V gene (reference sequence). V was cut by 0 bases and J by 5 bases, with 23 bases left in between. The CDR3 nucleotides read TGTGCCACCAGCAGAGAACTCCGGACAGTGCAGCGCGGCTATCAGCCCCAGCATTTT. Protein sequence: CATSRELRTVQRGYQPQHF. The whole variable domain, filled in from reference TRBV15 and TRBJ1-5, reads DAMVIQNPRYQVTQFGKPVTLSCSQTLNHNVMYWYQQKSSQAPKLLFHYYDKDFNNEADTPDNFQSRRPNTSFCFLDIRSPGLGDTAMYLCATSRELRTVQRGYQPQHFGDGTRLSIL.

The chain couples TRBV6-6 to TRBJ2-5; D perhaps matches TRBD1 (5 bases). With the DNA end fitting TRBJ2-7 better, the J assignment may be wrong. Germline-derived CDR1 and CDR2 are MNHNY and SVGAGI (reference sequence). This CDR3 comprises 13 residues. This CDR3 is CASKGVGTYEQYF. The DNA for the CDR3 is TGTGCCAGCAAAGGGGTCGGCACCTACGAGCAGTACTTC.

The chain recombines TRBV6-1 with TRBJ2-7; D may be TRBD2 (6 bases). CDR1 and CDR2 (germline): MNHNS, SASEGT. The V end was cut by 0 bases, the J end by 3 bases, with 12 bases between. The CDR3 length is 15 residues. CDR3 residues: CASSEAGEAGYEQYF. The CDR3 bases are TGTGCCAGCAGTGAAGCGGGGGAGGCCGGCTACGAGCAGTACTTC.

Only a few counts were recorded for this clone. V gene TRBV9 combines with J gene TRBJ1-2; maybe TRBD1 (5 bases). In germline, CDR1 is SGDLS, CDR2 YYNGEE. V lost 3 bases and J lost 4, with 19 bases in between. CDR3 length equals 16 residues. CDR3 sequence reads: CASSGGGRSLFYGYTF. CDR3 sequence (DNA): TGTGCCAGCAGCGGGGGGGGGAGGAGCCTTTTCTATGGCTACACCTTC.

CDR3 coding DNA: TGTGCCAGCACCCTAGTCGGAGGGGCCTACGAGCAGTACTTC. It specifies CASTLVGGAYEQYF. The chain uses TRBV6-6 and TRBJ2-7; D perhaps matches TRBD2 (6 bases). Germline V CDR1 and CDR2: MNHNY, SVGAGI (reference sequence). V was trimmed by 7 bases and J by 2 bases, leaving 15 bases between them. The CDR3 sequence is 14 residues long.

The chain carries TRBV28 and TRBJ2-1, with D possibly matching TRBD2 (7 bases). The CDR3 is 15 amino acids. Germline assignment: CDR1 MDHEN and CDR2 SYDVKM. Trimming removed 3 bases from V and 6 bases from J, with 15 bases in between. CDR3 amino acids: CASSLGGANFNEQFF. The CDR3 DNA reads as TGTGCCAGCAGTTTGGGGGGGGCTAACTTCAATGAGCAGTTCTTC.

The chain is built from TRBV14 and TRBJ2-7, with D uncertain. Germline CDR1 SGHDN, CDR2 FVKESK. The V and J ends lost 5 bases and 2 bases respectively, with 13 bases between them. The CDR3 consists of 14 residues. CDR3 sequence (DNA): TGTGCCAGCAGCTTCAGCCTAGATCCCTACGAGCAGTACTTC. It encodes CASSFSLDPYEQYF.

This clone was detected only once. J is TRBJ2-7 and V is TRBV29-1, with TRBD2 identical over 9 bases. CDR1 and CDR2 from the germline V gene are SQVTM and ANQGSEA. Unmatched junction bases numbered 9, after V lost 6 bases and J lost 6 bases. The CDR3 is 13 amino acids. The CDR3 sequence is CSVLVAGAGEQYF. The CDR3 coding sequence is TGCAGCGTCCTAGTAGCGGGAGCAGGCGAGCAGTACTTC.

This clone was detected a few times. The chain is built from TRBV13 and TRBJ1-1, with D possibly being TRBD1 (6 bases). The V end lost 0 bases, the J end lost 0 bases, and 14 bases lay between the germline ends. This CDR3 has 17 amino acids. Germline V gene lookup returns CDR1 PRHDT and CDR2 FYEKMQ (reference sequence). CDR3 in amino acids: CASSLGSSGAMNTEAFF. Written as DNA, the CDR3 is TGTGCCAGCAGCTTAGGCTCCTCAGGGGCAATGAACACTGAAGCTTTCTTT.

The gene calls are TRBV18 and TRBJ1-1, with D perhaps matching TRBD1 (6 bases). Germline lookup yields CDR1 KGHSH and CDR2 LQKENI. The V end was cut by 4 bases, the J end by 3 bases, with 12 bases between. The CDR3 runs to 14 residues. CDR3 protein: CASSRQVVDTEAFF. Here the CDR3 DNA reads TGTGCCAGCTCACGACAGGTCGTCGACACTGAAGCTTTCTTT.

Only one count was recorded for this clone. The chain has TRBV10-2 and TRBJ2-7, with D perhaps matching TRBD1 (6 bases). Germline V CDR1 and CDR2: WSHSY, SAAADI. The CDR3 totals 16 residues. The ends were cut back, 7 bases at V and 0 bases at J, with 19 bases in the middle. The CDR3 loop is CASKQLGDTISYEQYF. The CDR3 nucleotides read TGCGCCAGCAAACAATTGGGGGACACCATCTCCTACGAGCAGTACTTC.

The CDR3 region has the DNA TGTGCCAGCAGACCCGCAGGGCTTGGACCCTCTGAAGCTTTCTTT. Its protein product is CASRPAGLGPSEAFF. The J gene is TRBJ1-1, the V gene TRBV28, with D possibly matching TRBD1 (5 bases). The germline V and J ends were trimmed by 6 bases and 6 bases, with 20 bases remaining between them. In germline, CDR1 is MDHEN, CDR2 SYDVKM. The CDR3 consists of 15 residues.

The chain carries TRBV6-5 and TRBJ1-1; D is undetermined. V lost 10 bases, J lost 2 bases, and 14 bases lay in between. Germline V gives CDR1 MNHEY, CDR2 SVGAGI. This CDR3 has 13 amino acids. CDR3 in DNA: TGTGCCATATCGGAGGGATACAACACTGAAGCTTTCTTT. Encoded protein: CAISEGYNTEAFF.

This chain joins TRBV18 and TRBJ2-5, with D possibly being TRBD1 (6 bases). Germline V gene sequence: CDR1 KGHSH, CDR2 LQKENI. V shed 3 bases and J shed 5 bases, with 13 bases lying between them. This CDR3 has 14 amino acids. The CDR3 loop reads CASSPATGRETQYF. The CDR3 DNA reads TGTGCCAGCTCACCGGCTACAGGGCGGGAGACCCAGTACTTC.

This clone appeared a single time. The same CDR3 is also encoded by other DNA sequences in this sample. The V gene is TRBV28, the J gene TRBJ2-7; 8 nucleotides match TRBD1. The CDR3 sequence is 14 residues long. Germline values: CDR1 MDHEN, CDR2 SYDVKM. V was pared by 5 bases and J by 2 bases, with 5 bases of the junction left unmatched. CDR3 nucleotides: TGTGCCAGCAGTCTCAGGGGGCGGCCCTACGAGCAGTACTTC. Its translation is CASSLRGRPYEQYF. The full variable domain, its missing parts supplied by reference TRBV28 and TRBJ2-7, is DVKVTQSSRYLVKRTGEKVFLECVQDMDHENMFWYRQDPGLGLRLIYFSYDVKMKEKGDIPEGYSVSREKKERFSLILESASTNQTSMYLCASSLRGRPYEQYFGPGTRLTVT.

This clone was picked up a small number of times. The chain employs TRBV7-8 and TRBJ2-3; tentative D call: TRBD1 (6 bases). The CDR3 contains 15 residues. Trimming pared 0 bases from V and 2 bases from J, leaving 9 bases between. Per germline, CDR1 SGHVS and CDR2 FQNEAQ. DNA for the CDR3: TGTGCCAGCAGCTTAGCGGGGACAATCACAGATACGCAGTATTTT. As protein: CASSLAGTITDTQYF.